These T cell receptor beta chains were read from a single sample in a study of blood T cell repertoires in COVID-19. Profiling relied on immunoSEQ multiplex PCR, and the TCRdb table lists in-frame clones only, not all of them. Here the sample spans 300,000 to 350,000 clones, roughly 86% being singletons. Sequencing was performed on peripheral blood. The receptor set was obtained from a young man with COVID-19, enrolled during active disease. Each CDR3 is given with its conserved first and last residue. The D gene is left open where the match is weak. Clone size is stated in some rows and not others, as once, few, many or a class when expanded.

j_gene | d_gene | abundance | v_gene | CDR3nt | CDR3aa
TRBJ1-5 | - | - | TRBV5-6 | TGTGCCAGCAGCCTTGGGGGGGAGAGCCCCTATAGCAATCAGCCCCAGCATTTT | CASSLGGESPYSNQPQHF
TRBJ1-1 | TRBD1 | - | TRBV18 | TGTGCCAGCTCACCGCCAATCGCGGGACAGGGGGCGCGGGGCACTGAAGCTTTCTTT | CASSPPIAGQGARGTEAFF
TRBJ1-2 | TRBD1 | - | TRBV19 | TGTGCCAGTAGCAGGGGGTCCTATGGCTACACCTTC | CASSRGSYGYTF
TRBJ1-5 | - | - | TRBV12-3/TRBV12-4 | TGTGCCAGCGGTAGAGGGGGTTTTCAGCCCCAGCATTTT | CASGRGGFQPQHF
TRBJ1-1 | TRBD1 | - | TRBV7-9 | TGTGCCAGCAGCGATGATCTCAGGGGGCTAAACACTGAAGCTTTCTTT | CASSDDLRGLNTEAFF
TRBJ2-7 | - | - | TRBV18 | TGTGCCAGCTCACCCAACAGGGTCGAGCAGTACTTC | CASSPNRVEQYF
TRBJ2-1 | - | - | TRBV9 | TGTGCCAGCAGCACCAGCGAAAGCTCCTACAATGAGCAGTTCTTC | CASSTSESSYNEQFF
TRBJ2-2 | - | - | TRBV20-1 | TGCAGTGCTAGTGTACAGATTAACACCGGGGAGCTGTTTTTT | CSASVQINTGELFF
TRBJ2-1 | - | - | TRBV29-1 | TGCAGCGTATTTAGTACTGAGCATGAGCAGTTCTTC | CSVFSTEHEQFF
TRBJ1-4 | - | few | TRBV5-1 | TGCGCCAGCAGTGGGGCAGGAAATGAAAAACTGTTTTTT | CASSGAGNEKLFF
TRBJ2-3 | TRBD1 | once | TRBV9 | TGTGCCAGCAGCGCCACAGGGGGCGAAACAGATACGCAGTATTTT | CASSATGGETDTQYF
TRBJ2-7 | - | - | TRBV7-5 | TGTGCCAGAAGCCTCGATACACGACTAGCGGGAATCTACGAGCAGTACTTC | CARSLDTRLAGIYEQYF
TRBJ2-5 | - | - | TRBV6-2/TRBV6-3 | TGTGCCAGCAGTCCCGGGTCCCTCCCCCCGACGTACCAAGAGACCCAGTACTTC | CASSPGSLPPTYQETQYF
TRBJ2-3 | - | - | TRBV24-1 | TGTGCCACCAGTGAAGGGAGGAGCACAGATACGCAGTATTTT | CATSEGRSTDTQYF
TRBJ1-1 | TRBD1 | - | TRBV11-2 | TGTGCCAGCAGCTTCGCAAAGGGACAGGGGGGAAACACTGAAGCTTTCTTT | CASSFAKGQGGNTEAFF
TRBJ2-5 | - | - | TRBV4-3 | TGCGCCAGCAGCCAGGTAGCATGGGAGACCCAGTACTTC | CASSQVAWETQYF
TRBJ1-4 | - | few | TRBV11-1 | TGTGCCAGCAGCCCAGGGGATCGGGAAAAACTGTTTTTT | CASSPGDREKLFF
TRBJ2-1 | - | few | TRBV3-1/TRBV3-2 | TGTGCCAGCAGCCAAACCCTATCCATCAATGAGCAGTTCTTC | CASSQTLSINEQFF
TRBJ2-1 | - | once | TRBV28 | TGTGCCAGCAGTTTAATGAATTACGAGCGGAGAATCTACAATGAGCAGTTCTTC | CASSLMNYERRIYNEQFF
TRBJ1-3 | - | - | TRBV10-3 | TGTGCCATCAGGGGGAGCTCTGGAAACACCATATATTTT | CAIRGSSGNTIYF
TRBJ2-7 | TRBD1 | - | TRBV5-1 | TGCGCCAGCAGCACGGCCGGGCAGGGGGCCCACGAGCAGTACTTC | CASSTAGQGAHEQYF
TRBJ2-2 | - | once | TRBV11-2 | TGTGCCAGCAGCTTAATACGAAGCGCCGGGGAGCTGTTTTTT | CASSLIRSAGELFF
TRBJ1-1 | TRBD1 | - | TRBV5-4 | TGTGCCAGCAGCATTCGGACAGGGGGGAACACTGAAGCTTTCTTT | CASSIRTGGNTEAFF
TRBJ2-7 | - | - | TRBV6-5 | TGTGCCAGCGGTCGGACAGTTCCAGGCTACGAGCAGTACTTC | CASGRTVPGYEQYF
TRBJ2-6 | TRBD1 | - | TRBV5-6 | TGTGCCAGCAGCCGGACAGGGGCTGGGGCCAACGTCCTGACTTTC | CASSRTGAGANVLTF
TRBJ1-2 | - | - | TRBV6-5 | TGTGCCAGCAGTTTGGGGGCTTCTAACTATGGCTACACCTTC | CASSLGASNYGYTF
TRBJ2-7 | TRBD2 | - | TRBV7-2 | TGTGCCAGCAGCTTAGCCCGGGCGGGAGCGGGGGGGAACCCTTTCTCCTACGAGCAGTACTTC | CASSLARAGAGGNPFSYEQYF
TRBJ2-1 | TRBD2 | - | TRBV27 | TGTGCCAGCAGTTTAAGAAAGCCGGGACTAGCTTTATTGGAGCAGTTCTTC | CASSLRKPGLALLEQFF
TRBJ2-2 | TRBD1 | once | TRBV27 | TGTGCCAGCAGTCCAGGACAGGGGCTGGGGGCCGGGGAGCTGTTTTTT | CASSPGQGLGAGELFF
TRBJ2-7 | TRBD2 | - | TRBV5-4 | TGTGCCAGCAGCTTGGACGTAGCGGGAGGGTACGAGCAGTACTTC | CASSLDVAGGYEQYF
TRBJ2-7 | TRBD1 | - | TRBV5-1 | TGCGCCAGCAGCCATTATCCCCGGGACAGCACTCCGGGGTACTTC | CASSHYPRDSTPGYF
TRBJ1-5 | TRBD1 | - | TRBV15 | TGTGCCACCAGCGGACAGGGATATAGCAATCAGCCCCAGCATTTT | CATSGQGYSNQPQHF
TRBJ2-7 | - | - | TRBV4-1 | TGCGCCAGCAGCCAAGACGGAAGACTGGGGAGTTCCCACGAGCAGTACTTC | CASSQDGRLGSSHEQYF
TRBJ2-5 | TRBD2 | - | TRBV25-1 | TGTGCCAGCGAGAGGGAGCGGGGTAACCAAGAGACCCAGTACTTC | CASERERGNQETQYF
TRBJ1-3 | - | - | TRBV29-1 | TGCAGCGCACTCTCTGGAAACACCATATATTTT | CSALSGNTIYF
TRBJ2-4 | TRBD2 | - | TRBV5-5 | TGTGCCAGCACCGACACTAGCGGCAGAAACATTCAGTACTTC | CASTDTSGRNIQYF
TRBJ1-1 | TRBD1 | - | TRBV18 | TGTGCCAGCTCATTAGGACAGGGGAACACTGAAGCTTTCTTT | CASSLGQGNTEAFF
TRBJ1-4 | TRBD1 | - | TRBV6-5 | TGTGCCAGCAGTTCGACAGGGGGATTGTATGAAAAACTGTTTTTT | CASSSTGGLYEKLFF
TRBJ2-5 | - | - | TRBV6-2/TRBV6-3 | TGTGCCAGCAGCTTACTCGGTACAGTTCAAGAGACCCAGTACTTC | CASSLLGTVQETQYF
TRBJ2-5 | - | - | TRBV7-2 | TGTGCCAGCAGCCGGGGGGCCGGAGAGACCCAGTACTTC | CASSRGAGETQYF
TRBJ2-3 | - | - | TRBV7-2 | TGTGCCAGCAGCTCCTCGGGGGGCCCCACAGATACGCAGTATTTT | CASSSSGGPTDTQYF
TRBJ2-5 | - | - | TRBV27 | TGTGCCAGCAGTTTAATTGGGGCAGAGAGAGGGACCCAGTACTTC | CASSLIGAERGTQYF
TRBJ1-2 | TRBD1 | - | TRBV2 | TGTGCCTGCGGGCGAGGACAGGAAAACTATGGCTACACCTTC | CACGRGQENYGYTF
TRBJ2-1 | TRBD2 | - | TRBV30 | TGTGCCTGGAAGCGGGACTATGAGCAGTTCTTC | CAWKRDYEQFF
TRBJ1-5 | - | - | TRBV1 | TGCACCAGCAGCCAAGCAATTCAGGGCGGCAATCAGCCCCAGCATTTT | CTSSQAIQGGNQPQHF